The rows below give T cell receptor beta chains drawn from one sample of a study of PD-1 blockade in classical Hodgkin lymphoma. Some clones are missing from TCRdb's copy, which holds only in-frame ones; the method was immunoSEQ multiplex PCR. The sample lists about 41,000 clones, 60% to 80% seen once, with 2.6% in the top ten. Sequences were derived from peripheral blood mononuclear cells (PBMCs), sampled before the fourth cycle of nivolumab. These TCRs come from a human donor with classical Hodgkin lymphoma. Both conserved end residues are part of each CDR3. Fields, in order: J gene, D gene, V gene, clone size, CDR3 DNA, CDR3 protein. D genes are given only for firm matches. Clone size is given for some rows only: seen once, a few or many times, or a class if the clone is expanded.

TRBJ2-3,.,TRBV27,.,TGTGCCAGCAGTCTCAGGCCGGTGAGGACAGATACGCAGTATTTT,CASSLRPVRTDTQYF
TRBJ2-5,TRBD2,TRBV5-1,many,TGCGCCAGCGGACGGAGCGGGGGGGTTTTACAAGAGACCCAGTACTTC,CASGRSGGVLQETQYF
TRBJ1-5,.,TRBV6-1,.,TGTGCCAGCAGTGAAGCGCTTCTGACGAATCAGCCCCAGCATTTT,CASSEALLTNQPQHF
TRBJ1-5,.,TRBV6-5,few,TGTGCCAGCAGTTCCCAGGGGCCGAATCAGCCCCAGCATTTT,CASSSQGPNQPQHF
TRBJ1-1,.,TRBV9,.,TGTGCCAGCAGCGAGTGGACCGCCACTGAAGCTTTCTTT,CASSEWTATEAFF
TRBJ1-1,.,TRBV7-3,.,TGTGCCAGCAGCTTAACTATGGCGGCTAACACTGAAGCTTTCTTT,CASSLTMAANTEAFF
TRBJ2-5,TRBD1,TRBV5-1,few,TGCGCCAGCAGCTTGGCAGGGGGCCTTCAAGAGACCCAGTACTTC,CASSLAGGLQETQYF
TRBJ2-7,.,TRBV19,.,TGTGCCAGTAGTATTAGGCAGGGGCCTGACGAGCAGTACTTC,CASSIRQGPDEQYF
TRBJ1-6,.,TRBV27,.,TGTGCCAGCAGTTTGGGTTCTTTGGGTAATTCACCCCTCCACTTT,CASSLGSLGNSPLHF
TRBJ2-1,.,TRBV2,.,TGTGCCAGCAGTGAATTGGGGTTGGCCAACCTCTCCTACAATGAGCAGTTCTTC,CASSELGLANLSYNEQFF
TRBJ1-3,.,TRBV2,.,TGTGCCAGCAGTGAAGAAAGGGAGGCTGGTGGAAACACCATATATTTT,CASSEEREAGGNTIYF
TRBJ1-2,.,TRBV7-9,few,TGTGCCAGCAGCTTAGGGACATCAACCTATGGCTACACCTTC,CASSLGTSTYGYTF
TRBJ2-6,.,TRBV15,.,TGTGCCACCAGCAGAGAGTTCGGCTCTGGGGCCAACGTCCTGACTTTC,CATSREFGSGANVLTF
TRBJ2-1,.,TRBV7-8,.,TGTGCCAGCAGCTTAGTATTGGAGGCGGGGGCCGACAATGAGCAGTTCTTC,CASSLVLEAGADNEQFF
TRBJ2-2,.,TRBV7-6,.,TGTGCCAGCAGCTTAGTCATGGGGGGGGCCGAAGCCGGGGAGCTGTTTTTT,CASSLVMGGAEAGELFF
TRBJ2-5,.,TRBV11-2,.,TGTGCCAGCAGCTATGGGGATAGGGTGAACCAAGAGACCCAGTACTTC,CASSYGDRVNQETQYF
TRBJ1-2,TRBD1,TRBV15,.,TGTGCCACCAGCGGGGACAGGGGCGGCTATGGCTACACCTTC,CATSGDRGGYGYTF
TRBJ1-4,.,TRBV7-9,.,TGTGCCAGCAGCCCCTTAGACAGCTTTTATGAAAAACTGTTTTTT,CASSPLDSFYEKLFF
TRBJ1-4,.,TRBV5-1,.,TGCGCCAGCAGCTTCGGAGTAGTGTTACACAATGAAAAACTGTTTTTT,CASSFGVVLHNEKLFF
TRBJ2-7,.,TRBV6-5,.,TGTGCCAGCAGTACGGGGCGGACCTACGAGCAGTACTTC,CASSTGRTYEQYF
TRBJ1-4,.,TRBV27,.,TGTGCCAGCAGTTTACAGGGCCCAACTAATGAAAAACTGTTTTTT,CASSLQGPTNEKLFF
TRBJ1-2,.,TRBV28,once,TGTGCCAGCAGCAACACTCGGACCCCCTATACCTTC,CASSNTRTPYTF
TRBJ1-2,.,TRBV7-9,.,TGTGCCAGCACCCTAGAGGGGACAAGGGTAGAGGACACCTTC,CASTLEGTRVEDTF
TRBJ2-1,.,TRBV6-5,.,TGTGCCAGCAAAAGGACTCCTCTCAATGAGCAGTTCTTC,CASKRTPLNEQFF
TRBJ2-2,.,TRBV5-1,.,TGCGCCAGCAGCTTGAACACCGGGGAGCTGTTTTTT,CASSLNTGELFF
TRBJ2-3,TRBD2,TRBV9,.,TGTGCCAGCAGCGTAGCGGGACTAGCCCCAGATACGCAGTATTTT,CASSVAGLAPDTQYF
TRBJ2-5,.,TRBV19,.,TGTGCCAGTAGTATAAACCAAGAGACCCAGTACTTC,CASSINQETQYF
TRBJ2-7,.,TRBV14,medium-sized,TGTGCCAGCAGCCAAGAATGGGGACCCCCGGGGGCCCAGCTCTACGAGCAGTACTTC,CASSQEWGPPGAQLYEQYF
TRBJ2-1,TRBD2,TRBV6-5,few,TGTGCCAGCAGCTCTAGCGGGGAGGCGAGGAATGAGCAGTTCTTC,CASSSSGEARNEQFF
TRBJ1-2,TRBD1,TRBV27,.,TGTGCCAGCAGTCCACGGGACAGGTCCTATGGCTACACCTTC,CASSPRDRSYGYTF
TRBJ1-1,.,TRBV2,.,TGTGCCAGCATCCCGCATGCAGCGACGAACACTGAAGCTTTCTTT,CASIPHAATNTEAFF
TRBJ2-3,.,TRBV4-3,.,TGCGCCAGCAGCCAGGCCCATACGCAGTATTTT,CASSQAHTQYF
TRBJ1-2,.,TRBV6-5,.,TGTGCCAGCAGTTCGAACTATGGCTACACCTTC,CASSSNYGYTF
TRBJ1-4,.,TRBV13,.,TGTGCCAGCAGCTTAAAGTCCTTTGCAACTAATGAAAAACTGTTTTTT,CASSLKSFATNEKLFF
TRBJ2-7,.,TRBV5-1,.,TGCGCCAGCACGAACACCGAGGGGACCTACGAGCAGTACTTC,CASTNTEGTYEQYF
TRBJ2-2,.,TRBV19,.,TGTGCCAGTAGATGGGCCGGGGAGCTGTTTTTT,CASRWAGELFF
TRBJ1-1,TRBD1,TRBV5-6,.,TGTGCCAGCAGCTTGTGGGGGACAGGGACCACTGAAGCTTTCTTT,CASSLWGTGTTEAFF
TRBJ2-5,.,TRBV6-1,.,TGTGCCAGCAGATTGCTACAGAGAGAGACCCAGTACTTC,CASRLLQRETQYF
TRBJ1-2,.,TRBV4-3,.,TGCGCCAGCAGCCAATATTACCGGGACCCCACTGGGGATGGCTACACCTTC,CASSQYYRDPTGDGYTF
TRBJ2-2,TRBD1,TRBV5-6,.,TGTGCCAGCAGCTTACAGGGGTCGGGCACCGGGGAGCTGTTTTTT,CASSLQGSGTGELFF
TRBJ2-1,TRBD1,TRBV9,few,TGTGCCAGCAGTAATTACGACAGGGGCAATGAGCAGTTCTTC,CASSNYDRGNEQFF
TRBJ2-1,TRBD1,TRBV29-1,.,TGCAGCGTTGCCGGTCCCGCTCCTCTTACAGGGGGCGTCTGGAATGAGCAGTTCTTC,CSVAGPAPLTGGVWNEQFF
TRBJ1-4,.,TRBV5-6,.,TGTGCCAGCAGCTTGGGCTTACAAGTTACTAATGAAAAACTGTTTTTT,CASSLGLQVTNEKLFF
TRBJ2-1,.,TRBV7-8,.,TGTGCCAGCAGCACCCCGGGCCCCGGGAATGAGCAGTTCTTC,CASSTPGPGNEQFF
TRBJ1-6,TRBD1,TRBV13,.,TGTGCCAGCAGCTTAGGCCGGGACAGGGGTTTAGGTTCACCCCTCCACTTT,CASSLGRDRGLGSPLHF
TRBJ1-6,TRBD1,TRBV6-6,.,TGTGCCAGCAGTTACTCTACAGGGGGGCTCTCACCCCTCCACTTT,CASSYSTGGLSPLHF
TRBJ1-2,TRBD1,TRBV7-8,few,TGTGCCAGCAGCCCACAGGGGAGCTATGGCTACACCTTC,CASSPQGSYGYTF
TRBJ1-3,.,TRBV4-2,.,TGTGCCAGCAGCCAAGAGGTAGGGTCTTCTGGAAACACCATATATTTT,CASSQEVGSSGNTIYF
TRBJ2-1,TRBD1,TRBV27,.,TGTGCCAGCATGGGGCGGACAGGGCTCTCTAGGGAGCAGTTCTTC,CASMGRTGLSREQFF
TRBJ2-7,.,TRBV6-5,.,TGTGCCAGCAGTTACAAGGGGGACTACGAGCAGTACTTC,CASSYKGDYEQYF
TRBJ1-2,TRBD1,TRBV9,once,TGTGCCAGCAGCGGGCTCCGGGACAGGGGGCGCGGGGCTAACTATGGCTACACCTTC,CASSGLRDRGRGANYGYTF
TRBJ1-3,.,TRBV6-1,.,TGTGCCAGCCAAGAAGGCAGCTCTGGAAACACCATATATTTT,CASQEGSSGNTIYF
TRBJ2-1,.,TRBV11-3,.,TGTGCCAGCAGCTTTAGGGGGGGCCGGAATGAGCAGTTCTTC,CASSFRGGRNEQFF
TRBJ2-5,.,TRBV6-1,.,TGTGCCAGCAGCTTAATTACAGGGAGCGTCGAGACCCAGTACTTC,CASSLITGSVETQYF
TRBJ2-5,.,TRBV19,.,TGTGCCTGGCCCGGGACCCAAGAGACCCAGTACTTC,CAWPGTQETQYF
TRBJ2-3,.,TRBV2,.,TGTGCCAGCAGTGGTAGGGGAGATACGCAGTATTTT,CASSGRGDTQYF
TRBJ2-7,.,TRBV11-2,.,TGTGCCAGCAGCTTAGCCGGCGGGGTTCCCTACGAGCAGTACTTC,CASSLAGGVPYEQYF
TRBJ2-1,.,TRBV7-9,.,TGTGCCAGCAGCCCCCGGAAGAGATACAATGAGCAGTTCTTC,CASSPRKRYNEQFF
TRBJ2-7,.,TRBV7-9,.,TGTGCCAGCAGCTTAAATGGCGAGCAGTACTTC,CASSLNGEQYF
TRBJ2-5,TRBD2,TRBV19,.,TGTGCCAGTAGTCCATCTAGCGGGGGGGGAGAGACCCAGTACTTC,CASSPSSGGGETQYF